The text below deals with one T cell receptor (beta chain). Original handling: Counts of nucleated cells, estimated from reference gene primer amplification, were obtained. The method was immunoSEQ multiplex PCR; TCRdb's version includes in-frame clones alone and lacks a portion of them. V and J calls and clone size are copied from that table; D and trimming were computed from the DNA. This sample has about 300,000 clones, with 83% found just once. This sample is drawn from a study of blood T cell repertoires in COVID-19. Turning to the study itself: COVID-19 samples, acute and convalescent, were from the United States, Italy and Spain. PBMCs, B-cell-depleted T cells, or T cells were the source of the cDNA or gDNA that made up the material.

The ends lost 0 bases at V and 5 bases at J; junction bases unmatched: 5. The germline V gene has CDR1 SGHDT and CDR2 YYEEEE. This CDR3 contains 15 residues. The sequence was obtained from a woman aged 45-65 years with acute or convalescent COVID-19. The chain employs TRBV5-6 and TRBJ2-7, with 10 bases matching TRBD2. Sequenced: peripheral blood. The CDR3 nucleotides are TGTGCCAGCAGCTTGGGAGGACTAGCGGCGGACGAGCAGTACTTC. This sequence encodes CASSLGGLAADEQYF. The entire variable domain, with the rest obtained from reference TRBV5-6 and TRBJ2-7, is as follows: DAGVTQSPTHLIKTRGQQVTLRCSPKSGHDTVSWYQQALGQGPQFIFQYYEEEERQRGNFPDRFSGHQFPNYSSELNVNALLLGDSALYLCASSLGGLAADEQYFGPGTRLTVT.